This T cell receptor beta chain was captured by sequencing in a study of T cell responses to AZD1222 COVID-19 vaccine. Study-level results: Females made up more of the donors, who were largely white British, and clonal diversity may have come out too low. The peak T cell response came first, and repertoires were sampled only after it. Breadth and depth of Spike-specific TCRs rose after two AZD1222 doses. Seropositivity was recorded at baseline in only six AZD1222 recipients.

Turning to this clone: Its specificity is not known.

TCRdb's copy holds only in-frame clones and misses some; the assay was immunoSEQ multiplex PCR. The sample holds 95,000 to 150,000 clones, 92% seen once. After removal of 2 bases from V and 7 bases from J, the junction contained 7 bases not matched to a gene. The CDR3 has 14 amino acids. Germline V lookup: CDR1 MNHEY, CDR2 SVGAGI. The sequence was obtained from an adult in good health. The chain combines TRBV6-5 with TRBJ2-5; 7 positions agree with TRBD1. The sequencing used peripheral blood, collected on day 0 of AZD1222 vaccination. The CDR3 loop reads CASSYGDRAGTQYF. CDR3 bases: TGTGCCAGCAGTTACGGGGACAGAGCAGGGACCCAGTACTTC.